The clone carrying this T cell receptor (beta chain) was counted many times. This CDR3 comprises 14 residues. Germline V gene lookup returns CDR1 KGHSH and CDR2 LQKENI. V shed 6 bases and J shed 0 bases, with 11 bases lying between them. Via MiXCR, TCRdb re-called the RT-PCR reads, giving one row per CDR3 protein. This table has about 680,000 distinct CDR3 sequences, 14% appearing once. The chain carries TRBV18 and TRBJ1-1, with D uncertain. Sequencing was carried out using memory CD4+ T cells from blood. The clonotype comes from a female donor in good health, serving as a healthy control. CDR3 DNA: TGTGCCAGCTCGCCGACAACCTTGAACACTGAAGCTTTCTTT. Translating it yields CASSPTTLNTEAFF.